The rows below give T cell receptor beta chains drawn from one sample of a study of early T cells in non-severe SARS-CoV-2 infection. A single record per CDR3 protein comes from TCRdb applying MiXCR to the 5' RACE reads. The table has 35,000 to 45,000 distinct CDR3 sequences, around 5% seen once. The sequencing sample was made of whole blood. The receptors shown here come from an adult who was a healthcare worker with PCR-confirmed SARS-CoV-2 infection or an uninfected control (not recorded which). Each CDR3 is given with its conserved first and last residue. D genes are given only for firm matches. Only some rows state a clone size, as once, few, many or a class for expanded clones.

clone_size	d_call	v_call	j_call	cdr3_aa	cdr3_nt
many	TRBD2	TRBV28	TRBJ2-5	CASSWAGASGTQYF	TGTGCCAGCAGTTGGGCGGGAGCGTCGGGGACCCAGTACTTC
many	NA	TRBV7-2	TRBJ1-5	CASSLEGISQPQHF	TGTGCCAGCAGCTTAGAGGGGATCAGTCAGCCCCAGCATTTT
few	NA	TRBV5-5	TRBJ1-2	CASSLQLGSHTF	TGTGCCAGCAGCTTACAGTTAGGGAGCCACACCTTC
NA	TRBD2	TRBV28	TRBJ2-1	CASSGYEGGRINEQFF	TGTGCCAGCAGTGGCTATGAGGGAGGGAGAATCAATGAGCAGTTCTTC
few	NA	TRBV30	TRBJ1-6	CAWSRRGGNNSPLHF	TGTGCCTGGAGTAGGAGAGGAGGGAATAATTCACCCCTCCACTTT
many	NA	TRBV20-1	TRBJ2-3	CSVSGQADTQYF	TGCAGTGTATCGGGGCAGGCAGATACGCAGTATTTT
many	NA	TRBV15	TRBJ1-2	CATSRDQGSDYTF	TGTGCCACCAGCAGAGATCAGGGTTCAGACTACACCTTC
many	NA	TRBV27	TRBJ1-5	CASSPGTYSNQPQHF	TGTGCCAGCAGTCCGGGGACGTATAGCAATCAGCCCCAGCATTTT
many	TRBD2	TRBV11-2	TRBJ2-3	CASSPAGGPKSDTQYF	TGTGCCAGCAGTCCGGCGGGAGGGCCTAAGTCAGATACGCAGTATTTT
many	NA	TRBV5-4	TRBJ2-5	CASSFYGGRETQYF	TGTGCCAGCAGCTTTTATGGGGGGAGAGAGACCCAGTACTTC
many	NA	TRBV6-5	TRBJ2-1	CASSYSGLSKQFF	TGTGCCAGCAGTTACTCGGGACTTTCTAAGCAGTTCTTC
many	NA	TRBV20-1	TRBJ1-2	CSAPYGGGYTF	TGCAGTGCTCCATATGGGGGAGGCTACACCTTC
many	NA	TRBV7-3	TRBJ2-5	CASSGGSGEETQYF	TGTGCCAGCAGCGGAGGGTCGGGAGAAGAGACCCAGTACTTC
many	TRBD1	TRBV7-2	TRBJ1-3	CANSSLTGTTIYF	TGTGCCAACAGCTCCTTGACAGGGACGACCATATATTTT
NA	NA	TRBV6-6	TRBJ2-6	CASSYGPPDSGANVLTF	TGTGCCAGCAGTTACGGCCCGCCGGACTCTGGGGCCAACGTCCTGACTTTC
NA	TRBD2	TRBV11-2	TRBJ2-7	CASKEVGRGAEQYF	TGTGCCAGCAAGGAGGTCGGGAGGGGAGCTGAGCAGTACTTC
once	TRBD1	TRBV28	TRBJ2-7	CASSSTGGNRYEQYF	TGTGCCAGCAGTTCTACAGGGGGGAACCGGTACGAGCAGTACTTC
many	NA	TRBV12-5	TRBJ2-4	CASGPGRTSDIQYF	TGTGCTAGTGGTCCCGGACGGACATCGGACATTCAGTACTTC
few	TRBD1	TRBV10-3	TRBJ1-5	CAISGGQAYSNQPQHF	TGTGCCATCAGTGGGGGACAGGCTTATAGCAATCAGCCCCAGCATTTT
many	TRBD2	TRBV11-2	TRBJ2-1	CASSSSGSVWSEQFF	TGTGCCAGCAGTTCGAGCGGGAGTGTGTGGAGTGAGCAGTTCTTC
NA	TRBD2	TRBV20-1	TRBJ2-5	CSARDAGGQETQYF	TGCAGTGCTAGAGATGCGGGGGGACAAGAGACCCAGTACTTC
many	TRBD1	TRBV13	TRBJ1-1	CASSSRQGPRTEAFF	TGTGCCAGCAGCTCGAGACAGGGTCCAAGAACTGAAGCTTTCTTT
many	NA	TRBV28	TRBJ2-5	CASSFRGYQETQYF	TGTGCCAGCAGTTTCAGGGGCTACCAAGAGACCCAGTACTTC
NA	TRBD1	TRBV7-9	TRBJ1-2	CASSPGTDLYGYTF	TGTGCCAGCAGCCCCGGGACAGATCTCTATGGCTACACCTTC
many	NA	TRBV9	TRBJ1-1	CASSVEGRTEAFF	TGTGCCAGCAGCGTAGAGGGGAGGACTGAAGCTTTCTTT
many	TRBD2	TRBV28	TRBJ2-5	CASSLTSGPQETQYF	TGTGCCAGCAGTTTGACTAGCGGGCCCCAAGAGACCCAGTACTTC
many	NA	TRBV6-6	TRBJ1-2	CASSHTGASYGYTF	TGTGCCAGCAGTCACACCGGGGCGTCCTATGGCTACACCTTC
few	TRBD1	TRBV5-1	TRBJ2-3	CASSALPGQGERDTQYF	TGCGCCAGCAGCGCCCTTCCGGGACAGGGGGAGAGAGATACGCAGTATTTT
few	NA	TRBV3-1	TRBJ1-2	CASSQDHRGNYGYTF	TGTGCCAGCAGCCAAGATCATCGGGGGAACTATGGCTACACCTTC
many	NA	TRBV18	TRBJ2-3	CASSTQGQSTDTQYF	TGTGCCAGCTCAACTCAGGGCCAGAGCACAGATACGCAGTATTTT
many	TRBD1	TRBV28	TRBJ2-1	CASSLPGQGSYNEQFF	TGTGCCAGCAGCTTACCGGGACAGGGCTCCTACAATGAGCAGTTCTTC
few	TRBD1	TRBV28	TRBJ1-5	CASSHTTGNNQPQHF	TGTGCCAGCAGTCACACGACAGGGAACAATCAGCCCCAGCATTTT
many	TRBD1	TRBV7-6	TRBJ1-2	CASSSGQGNYGYTF	TGTGCCAGCAGCTCGGGACAGGGGAACTATGGCTACACCTTC
many	TRBD2	TRBV10-3	TRBJ2-5	CAISESWTSGDQETQYF	TGTGCCATCAGTGAGTCCTGGACTAGCGGGGACCAAGAGACCCAGTACTTC
NA	NA	TRBV28	TRBJ1-2	CAAGVDYGYTF	TGTGCAGCCGGGGTAGACTATGGCTACACCTTC
many	NA	TRBV30	TRBJ2-5	CAWSESETQYF	TGTGCCTGGAGTGAATCTGAGACCCAGTACTTC
many	TRBD2	TRBV15	TRBJ2-2	CATTGLAGTNTGELFF	TGTGCCACCACCGGACTAGCGGGGACGAACACCGGGGAGCTGTTTTTT
few	NA	TRBV20-1	TRBJ2-5	CSARGAKRTQETQYF	TGCAGTGCTAGAGGAGCTAAGAGGACCCAAGAGACCCAGTACTTC
many	TRBD1	TRBV10-2	TRBJ2-1	CASSNGQGRQNEQFF	TGCGCCAGCAGCAACGGACAGGGGAGGCAAAATGAGCAGTTCTTC
NA	TRBD2	TRBV24-1	TRBJ2-1	CATSDPGGISYNEQFF	TGTGCCACCAGTGACCCGGGGGGGATCTCCTACAATGAGCAGTTCTTC
NA	NA	TRBV7-6	TRBJ2-3	CASSLVGGRRDTQYF	TGTGCCAGCAGCTTGGTCGGTGGCCGGAGAGATACGCAGTATTTT
few	NA	TRBV2	TRBJ2-5	CASSQLQETQYF	TGTGCCAGCAGTCAGCTACAAGAGACCCAGTACTTC
many	NA	TRBV20-1	TRBJ2-1	CSARSSWEFF	TGCAGTGCTAGGAGCAGCTGGGAGTTCTTC
many	TRBD2	TRBV20-1	TRBJ2-1	CSGRFGTSGGYGNEQFF	TGCAGTGGTAGATTCGGGACTAGCGGGGGGTACGGGAATGAGCAGTTCTTC
many	TRBD2	TRBV4-2	TRBJ2-3	CASSQGLADPTDTQYF	TGTGCCAGCAGCCAAGGGCTAGCGGACCCCACAGATACGCAGTATTTT
many	TRBD1	TRBV7-2	TRBJ2-3	CASSWDRRGDTQYF	TGTGCCAGCAGCTGGGACAGGCGTGGGGATACGCAGTATTTT
few	NA	TRBV6-1	TRBJ1-2	CASSDRPPPNSGYTF	TGTGCCAGCAGTGACAGGCCCCCTCCTAATTCTGGCTACACCTTC
NA	NA	TRBV3-1	TRBJ1-6	CASSQATVNSPLHF	TGTGCCAGCAGCCAAGCGACAGTTAATTCACCCCTCCACTTT
many	TRBD2	TRBV9	TRBJ2-5	CASSVGAGETQYF	TGTGCCAGCAGCGTAGGAGCGGGGGAGACCCAGTACTTC
many	NA	TRBV21-1	TRBJ2-1	CASSKVVFGSLAGLHEQFF	TGTGCCAGCAGCAAAGTCGTATTCGGTAGCCTAGCGGGATTGCATGAGCAGTTCTTC
many	NA	TRBV20-1	TRBJ2-6	CSARDLGSGANVLTF	TGCAGTGCTAGAGATTTAGGGTCTGGGGCCAACGTCCTGACTTTC